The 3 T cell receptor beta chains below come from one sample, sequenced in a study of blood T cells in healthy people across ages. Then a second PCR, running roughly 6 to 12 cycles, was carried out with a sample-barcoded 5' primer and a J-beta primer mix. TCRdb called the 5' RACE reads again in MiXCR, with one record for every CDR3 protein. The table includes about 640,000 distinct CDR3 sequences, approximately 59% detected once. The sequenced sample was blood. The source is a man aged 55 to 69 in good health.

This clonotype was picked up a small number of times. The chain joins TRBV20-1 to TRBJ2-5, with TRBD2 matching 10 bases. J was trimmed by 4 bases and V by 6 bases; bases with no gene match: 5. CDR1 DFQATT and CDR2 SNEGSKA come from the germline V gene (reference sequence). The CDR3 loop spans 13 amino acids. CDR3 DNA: TGCAGTGCAAGCGGGGGGGCCAGAGAGACCCAGTACTTC. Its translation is CSASGGARETQYF.

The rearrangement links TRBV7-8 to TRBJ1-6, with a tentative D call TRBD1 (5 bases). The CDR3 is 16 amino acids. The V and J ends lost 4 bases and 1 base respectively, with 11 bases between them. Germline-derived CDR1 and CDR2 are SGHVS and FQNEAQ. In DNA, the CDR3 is TGTGCCAGCAGCTCACGACAGTCTTCCTATAATTCACCCCTCCACTTT. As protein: CASSSRQSSYNSPLHF.

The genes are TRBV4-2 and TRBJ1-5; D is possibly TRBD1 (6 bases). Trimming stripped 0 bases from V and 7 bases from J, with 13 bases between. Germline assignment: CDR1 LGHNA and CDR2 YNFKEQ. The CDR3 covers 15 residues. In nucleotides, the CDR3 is TGTGCCAGCAGCCAAGATTTGGCAGGGGACCAGCCCCAGCATTTT. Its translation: CASSQDLAGDQPQHF.